What follows are 29 T cell receptor beta chains derived from one specimen sequenced in a study of metastatic and nonmetastatic thyroid tumors. Through MiXCR, TCRdb re-clonotyped the PCR reads. This sample has about 21,000 clones, with approximately 29% found just once. Every patient was untreated before thyroid surgery. Input material: blood. The source of these receptors is a female donor with papillary thyroid cancer or a benign thyroid nodule (not recorded which). Some clones in this sample may be carry-over from other donors' samples.

This chain links TRBV20-1 with TRBJ1-1; TRBD1 is a possible D gene (6 bases). The germline V gene has CDR1 DFQATT and CDR2 SNEGSKA (reference sequence). Trimming stripped 3 bases from V and 1 base from J, with 12 bases between. CDR3 length equals 14 residues. The CDR3 DNA sequence: TGCAGTGCTAGGAGACAGGCAAAGAACACTGAAGCTTTCTTT. It encodes CSARRQAKNTEAFF.

V gene TRBV5-1 combines with J gene TRBJ2-7; 7 bases line up with TRBD2. CDR1 SGHRS and CDR2 YFSETQ come from the germline V gene. Germline trimming cut 1 base from V and 6 bases from J; bases unmatched to any gene: 7. CDR3 length: 14 residues. CDR3 sequence (DNA): TGCGCCAGCAGCTTGAGCGGGGCTTCTCGCGAGCAGTACTTC. Protein sequence: CASSLSGASREQYF.

V is TRBV18 and J is TRBJ1-4; unclear D gene. From germline, CDR1 is KGHSH and CDR2 LQKENI. The CDR3 totals 15 residues. Trimming shortened V by 5 bases and J by 5 bases, and 15 bases separated the two germline ends. CDR3 in DNA: TGTGCCAGCTCATCCCTGGTGAGTGCGAATGAAAAACTGTTTTTT. Encoded protein: CASSSLVSANEKLFF.

This chain joins TRBV20-1 and TRBJ2-3, with TRBD2 identical over 8 bases. Germline V gives CDR1 DFQATT, CDR2 SNEGSKA (reference sequence). The CDR3 spans 16 residues. V was pared by 6 bases and J by 6 bases, with 17 bases of the junction left unmatched. DNA of the CDR3: TGCAGTGCGCAGAGAGGGACTAGTGGGGGTGCCGATACGCAGTATTTT. Translation: CSAQRGTSGGADTQYF.

The chain combines TRBV30 with TRBJ2-7, with D possibly TRBD2 on 5 matching bases. This CDR3 is 14 amino acids long. The V gene lost 1 base and the J gene lost 1 base, with 11 bases spanning the gap. Germline V gene data show CDR1 as GTSNPN and CDR2 as SVGIG (reference sequence). The CDR3 sequence is CAWSGVGVSYEQYF. DNA of the CDR3: TGTGCCTGGAGTGGGGTCGGGGTTTCCTACGAGCAGTACTTC.

V gene TRBV4-1 combines with J gene TRBJ2-7; tentatively, D is TRBD1 (5 bases). Germline V gene lookup returns CDR1 MGHRA and CDR2 YSYEKL. The CDR3 extends over 19 amino acids. Trimming pared 3 bases from V and 4 bases from J, leaving 28 bases between. DNA for the CDR3: TGCGCCAGCAGCCAGGTGCCGACTGTACCGCCCCTTGGGGCATACGAGCAGTACTTC. It encodes CASSQVPTVPPLGAYEQYF.

The chain has TRBV19 and TRBJ1-2; weak D call: TRBD1 (6 bases). CDR3 length equals 13 residues. V gave up 6 bases and J gave up 3 bases, with 11 bases separating them. CDR1 and CDR2 (germline): LNHDA, SQIVND (reference sequence). The CDR3 loop reads CASRTGGHYGYTF. The CDR3 DNA reads TGTGCCAGTAGGACAGGTGGCCACTATGGCTACACCTTC.

In its sample, this clone is medium-sized. The chain uses TRBV20-1 and TRBJ2-3; 10 positions agree with TRBD2. Losses at the gene ends were 8 bases for V and 0 bases for J; bases not matched to a gene: 11. The CDR3 is 16 amino acids. Germline V lookup: CDR1 DFQATT, CDR2 SNEGSKA (reference sequence). The CDR3 coding sequence is TGCAGTTCTACTAAACTAGCGGGGACTAGCACAGATACGCAGTATTTT. Translating it yields CSSTKLAGTSTDTQYF.

This clone is judged medium-sized. The chain couples TRBV4-1 to TRBJ2-7; 8 bases match TRBD2. CDR3 length: 17 residues. V shed 0 bases and J 3 bases; nucleotides not matched to a gene: 10. The germline CDR1 and CDR2 sequences are MGHRA and YSYEKL. The CDR3 here is CASSQDQERGPYYEQYF. CDR3 sequence (DNA): TGCGCCAGCAGCCAAGATCAGGAGCGGGGGCCTTACTACGAGCAGTACTTC.

The V gene is TRBV6-1, the J gene TRBJ2-3, with 8 nucleotides matching TRBD2. With V trimmed by 6 bases and J by 7 bases, 12 bases remained unmatched. Looked up from germline, CDR1 is MNHNS and CDR2 is SASEGT. The CDR3 consists of 15 residues. The CDR3 loop is CASSLSGGASYTQYF. The CDR3 coding sequence is TGTGCCAGCAGCCTATCCGGGGGGGCCTCATATACGCAGTATTTT.

This clone showed up just a few times. At one of its ends the junction is not consistent with the germline gene, which may arise from a read error. The V and J genes are TRBV6-2 or TRBV6-3 and TRBJ2-1, with D perhaps matching TRBD2 (5 bases). This CDR3 has 14 residues. From germline, CDR1 is MNHEY and CDR2 SVGEGT. CDR3 DNA sequence: TGTACCAGCAGTACTTTTGCGGGCTACAATGAGCAGTTCTTC. This gives the protein CTSSTFAGYNEQFF.

The chain couples TRBV10-3 to TRBJ2-3, with 10 bases lining up with TRBD1. The CDR3 has 16 amino acids. The ends lost 5 bases at V and 2 bases at J; junction bases unmatched: 7. Germline values: CDR1 ENHRY, CDR2 SYGVKD. This CDR3 is CAISPGDRGLTDTQYF. The CDR3, as DNA: TGTGCCATCAGTCCAGGGGACAGGGGACTCACAGATACGCAGTATTTT.

V is TRBV19 and J is TRBJ2-7, with 8 bases aligning to TRBD1. Germline CDR1 is LNHDA and CDR2 is SQIVND (reference sequence). Trimming cost V 6 bases and J 3 bases; bases outside gene matches: 10. The CDR3 sequence is 15 residues long. DNA for the CDR3: TGTGCCAGTAGCCCCCTCGGGACAGGACTCTACGAGCAGTACTTC. It encodes CASSPLGTGLYEQYF.

This chain connects TRBV11-1 to TRBJ2-1; tentatively, D is TRBD1 (7 bases). The CDR3 totals 16 residues. Per the germline V gene, CDR1 is SGHAT and CDR2 is FQDESV (reference sequence). The germline V and J ends were trimmed by 2 bases and 5 bases, with 16 bases remaining between them. The CDR3 nucleotides are TGTGCCAGCAGCTTAACTAGCAGGGGGAACCACAATGAGCAGTTCTTC. Amino acids: CASSLTSRGNHNEQFF.

The chain combines TRBV18 with TRBJ1-3; no clear D. Germline assignment: CDR1 KGHSH and CDR2 LQKENI. V was pared by 8 bases and J by 0 bases, with 11 bases between. The CDR3 sequence is 14 residues long. This chain's CDR3 is CASAPRDSGNTIYF. The CDR3 region has the DNA TGTGCCAGCGCGCCTAGAGACTCTGGAAACACCATATATTTT.

V is TRBV3-1 and J is TRBJ1-5; TRBD1 agrees at 9 bases. Looked up from germline, CDR1 is LGHDT and CDR2 is YNNKEL (reference sequence). V trimming: 7 bases; J trimming: 2 bases; junction bases outside the gene matches: 9. CDR3 length equals 16 residues. The CDR3 reads CASTHRGQGGNQPQHF. CDR3 coding DNA: TGTGCCAGCACCCACAGGGGACAGGGAGGCAATCAGCCCCAGCATTTT.

This clone was detected only a few times. The chain links TRBV6-5 to TRBJ2-7; no clear D gene. Germline V lookup: CDR1 MNHEY, CDR2 SVGAGI. V dropped 0 bases and J dropped 0 bases, with 12 bases sitting between them. The CDR3 spans 16 residues. CDR3 nucleotides: TGTGCCAGCAGTTACTCGAGACTCCAGAGCTCCTACGAGCAGTACTTC. It translates to CASSYSRLQSSYEQYF.

This chain uses TRBV12-3 or TRBV12-4 with TRBJ1-1; 7 bases are shared with TRBD1. V gave up 6 bases and J gave up 1 base; unmatched junction bases: 2. This CDR3 is built from 13 residues. In DNA, the CDR3 is TGTGCCAGCAGGACAGGGCAGAACACTGAAGCTTTCTTT. It specifies CASRTGQNTEAFF.

In this sample, this clone turned up many times. CDR3 loop: CASSTFGAVTDTQYF. CDR3 nucleotide sequence: TGTGCCAGCAGCACTTTCGGAGCTGTCACAGATACGCAGTATTTT. The chain links TRBV7-2 to TRBJ2-3; D is uncertain. The germline V and J ends were trimmed by 5 bases and 2 bases, with 14 bases remaining between them. Germline V gives CDR1 SGHTA, CDR2 FQGNSA. The CDR3 runs 15 residues.

As concerns this clone: The missing conserved phenylalanine or tryptophan at the end of this CDR3 makes a read error likely. The chain links TRBV30 to TRBJ1-1, with D perhaps matching TRBD1 (6 bases). The CDR3 has 12 residues. The germline V gene encodes CDR1 GTSNPN and CDR2 SVGIG (reference sequence). Trimming took off 8 bases at V and 1 base at J, with 11 bases between the two ends. The CDR3 protein is CAAGDTNTEAFL. The CDR3 bases are TGTGCCGCCGGGGACACGAACACTGAAGCTTTCCTT.

A few counts support this clone. This chain links TRBV27 with TRBJ1-1; D gene ambiguous. Germline V gene data show CDR1 as MNHEY and CDR2 as SMNVEV (reference sequence). This CDR3 is 13 amino acids long. V was pared by 6 bases and J by 1 base, with 9 bases between. CDR3 sequence reads: CASSTLSNTEAFF. The CDR3, as DNA: TGTGCCAGCAGCACTTTGTCGAACACTGAAGCTTTCTTT.

This clone was seen only a few times. This chain connects TRBV11-2 to TRBJ2-7; D uncertain. V lost 0 bases, J lost 2 bases, and 8 bases lay in between. The CDR3 is 14 amino acids. Germline loops: CDR1 SGHAT, CDR2 FQNNGV. This chain's CDR3 is CASSLDRRTYEQYF. In DNA form, the CDR3 reads TGTGCCAGCAGCTTAGATCGGCGGACCTACGAGCAGTACTTC. The full variable domain, rest sourced from reference TRBV11-2 and TRBJ2-7, is EAGVAQSPRYKIIEKRQSVAFWCNPISGHATLYWYQQILGQGPKLLIQFQNNGVVDDSQLPKDRFSAERLKGVDSTLKIQPAKLEDSAVYLCASSLDRRTYEQYFGPGTRLTVT.

The chain couples TRBV18 to TRBJ1-6; the D is unclear. The length of the CDR3 is 14 residues. Trimming stripped 2 bases from V and 2 bases from J, with 4 bases between. Germline CDR1 KGHSH, CDR2 LQKENI. CDR3 protein: CASSPKPYNSPLHF. The CDR3 DNA follows: TGTGCCAGCTCACCAAAACCCTATAATTCACCCCTCCACTTT.

The rearrangement joins TRBV7-2 to TRBJ2-5; D may be TRBD1 (5 bases). Trimming removed 6 bases from V and 0 bases from J, with 14 bases in between. This CDR3 region has 15 residues. CDR1 and CDR2 (germline): SGHTA, FQGNSA. CDR3 region: CASRDKAGNQETQYF. CDR3 in DNA: TGTGCCAGCAGGGACAAGGCAGGAAACCAAGAGACCCAGTACTTC.

This clone was found many times. The gene calls are TRBV11-1 and TRBJ1-1; 12 nucleotides agree with TRBD1. The germline V gene encodes CDR1 SGHAT and CDR2 FQDESV (reference sequence). V gave up 5 bases and J gave up 5 bases; unmatched junction bases: 9. The CDR3 is made up of 16 amino acids. The CDR3 region is CASSHKGQGAHTEAFF. Here the CDR3 DNA reads TGTGCCAGCAGCCATAAGGGACAGGGGGCACATACTGAAGCTTTCTTT. Looking up the rest from reference TRBV11-1 and TRBJ1-1 gives the full variable domain: EAEVAQSPRYKITEKSQAVAFWCDPISGHATLYWYRQILGQGPELLVQFQDESVVDDSQLPKDRFSAERLKGVDSTLKIQPAELGDSAMYLCASSHKGQGAHTEAFFGQGTRLTVV.

The chain employs TRBV6-1 and TRBJ2-2; 8 nucleotides line up with TRBD2. Looked up from germline, CDR1 is MNHNS and CDR2 is SASEGT. The CDR3 has 16 amino acids. V was pared by 6 bases and J by 7 bases, with 13 bases of the junction left unmatched. CDR3 coding DNA: TGTGCCAGCAGACCTCATCGGGGGGGGGGGGTCGGGGAGCTGTTTTTT. Translating gives CASRPHRGGGVGELFF.

Ten or more counts support this clone. The chain combines TRBV7-2 with TRBJ2-5, with a weak D call TRBD1 (6 bases). The CDR3 is made up of 13 amino acids. V lost 5 bases, J lost 7 bases, and 14 bases lay in between. The V gene's germline CDR1 is SGHTA and CDR2 FQGNSA. CDR3 protein: CASSDGQMGTQYF. As DNA, the CDR3 is TGTGCCAGCAGCGACGGACAGATGGGGACCCAGTACTTC.

This clone has a count of ten or more. The V gene is TRBV19, the J gene TRBJ2-7; D gene ambiguous. Per germline, CDR1 LNHDA and CDR2 SQIVND (reference sequence). The V end was cut by 4 bases, the J end by 3 bases, with 7 bases between. This CDR3 is built from 12 residues. CDR3 nucleotide sequence: TGTGCCAGTAGTAACGTAGGCTACGAGCAGTACTTC. It codes for CASSNVGYEQYF.

This clone was found many times. The chain combines TRBV10-3 with TRBJ2-1; TRBD1 agrees at 7 bases. This CDR3 contains 14 residues. After removal of 3 bases from V and 6 bases from J, the junction contained 5 bases not matched to a gene. From germline, CDR1 is ENHRY and CDR2 SYGVKD. This CDR3 reads CAISDTGASNEQFF. CDR3 bases: TGTGCCATCAGTGACACAGGGGCGAGCAATGAGCAGTTCTTC.